Listed here are 24 T cell receptor beta chains from one sample, sequenced in a study of T cells in Graves' hyperthyroidism and ophthalmopathy. Amplified TCR beta CDR3 regions derived from RNA transcripts. With the HTBI primer set, the TCR CDR3 went through a first round of RT-PCR. TCRdb independently ran MiXCR on the multiplex PCR reads; one entry per CDR3 protein. Of about 410,000 distinct CDR3 sequences listed, roughly 14% were seen once; the top ten hold less than 15%. The sample taken for sequencing was blood. These receptors were taken from a man between 18 and 35 years old with Graves' ophthalmopathy.

Many counts were recorded for this clonotype. This chain uses TRBV6-2 or TRBV6-3 with TRBJ2-1, with 10 nucleotides matching TRBD2. The CDR3 is made up of 20 amino acids. Germline V lookup: CDR1 MNHEY, CDR2 SVGEGT. The J segment lost 2 bases and the V segment lost 6 bases, leaving 19 bases of the junction unmatched. The CDR3 nucleotides read TGTGCCAGCAGGACCGGACTAGCGGCCAAGAAATGGAGACCCTACAATGAGCAGTTCTTC. Protein: CASRTGLAAKKWRPYNEQFF.

This clonotype was counted at least ten times. The rearrangement links TRBV25-1 to TRBJ1-2; tentative D call: TRBD1 (5 bases). The V gene's germline CDR1 is MGHDK and CDR2 SYGVNS. CDR3 length equals 15 residues. Trimming pared 7 bases from V and 0 bases from J, leaving 15 bases between. The DNA of the CDR3 is TGTGCCAGCACTCCCTCGACAGCTGCTAACTATGGCTACACCTTC. Translating it yields CASTPSTAANYGYTF.

This clonotype has at least ten counts. The V call is TRBV20-1, the J call TRBJ2-2; D is unclear. The V gene lost 3 bases and the J gene lost 6 bases, with 8 bases spanning the gap. In germline, CDR1 is DFQATT, CDR2 SNEGSKA (reference sequence). CDR3 length: 12 residues. CDR3 nucleotide sequence: TGCAGTGCTAGGGACCCTGCCGGGGAGCTGTTTTTT. Its protein is CSARDPAGELFF.

This clonotype has a count of ten or more. The chain links TRBV12-3 or TRBV12-4 to TRBJ2-7; 7 bases agree with TRBD2. V trimming: 5 bases; J trimming: 3 bases; junction bases outside the gene matches: 13. There are 16 residues in the CDR3. The DNA for the CDR3 is TGTGCCAGCAGTCTATTTGGGGGGGGGGACGGCTACGAGCAGTACTTC. Encoded protein: CASSLFGGGDGYEQYF.

This clonotype has a count of ten or more. This chain links TRBV20-1 with TRBJ1-1; D ambiguous. The germline gives CDR1 DFQATT, CDR2 SNEGSKA (reference sequence). This CDR3 region has 14 residues. The CDR3 sequence is CGVRGQLMNTEAFF. The CDR3 DNA reads as TGCGGCGTCCGAGGGCAACTGATGAACACTGAAGCTTTCTTT.

Remarks on this clonotype: The junction shows a germline mismatch at one end, possibly a read error. This sequence joins TRBV7-9 and TRBJ2-7; TRBD1 matches at 7 bases. Per the germline V gene, CDR1 is SEHNR and CDR2 is FQNEAQ (reference sequence). The CDR3 spans 16 residues. The CDR3 loop is CASSHKTTGTSHEQYF. The CDR3 DNA follows: TGTGCCAGCAGCCATAAAACGACAGGGACCTCCCACGAGCAGTACTTC.

A remark on this clonotype: A much more abundant neighbour one base away suggests this may be a read error. This chain uses TRBV27 with TRBJ1-1; D unclear. The CDR3 loop spans 14 amino acids. CDR1 MNHEY and CDR2 SMNVEV come from the germline V gene (reference sequence). CDR3 amino acids: CASSLSPGNTKAFF. CDR3 in DNA: TGTGCCAGCAGTTTAAGTCCGGGGAACACTAAAGCTTTCTTT.

The sample holds a few counts of this clonotype. J is TRBJ2-3 and V is TRBV5-1; possibly TRBD1 or TRBD2 for D (6 bases each). CDR1 and CDR2 from the germline V gene are SGHRS and YFSETQ. This CDR3 region has 14 residues. V lost 7 bases and J 3 bases, leaving 15 bases between the germline ends. The DNA of the CDR3 is TGCGCCAGCCAGGAGGGGGGCGGGACAGATACGCAGTATTTT. Protein: CASQEGGGTDTQYF.

This clonotype was observed many times. This sequence joins TRBV12-3 or TRBV12-4 and TRBJ2-7; 7 nucleotides match TRBD1. The CDR3 has 14 residues. Trimming at V came to 0 bases and at J to 6 bases, leaving 5 bases not matched to a gene. The CDR3 reads CASSLAGQRGEQYF. CDR3 bases: TGTGCCAGCAGTTTAGCGGGACAGCGTGGCGAGCAGTACTTC.

This clonotype was seen repeatedly, ten times or more. CDR3 sequence (DNA): TGTGCCAGCAGCCAAGATCTGGTGATCTCCTACAATGAGCAGTTCTTC. It specifies CASSQDLVISYNEQFF. The chain has TRBV14 and TRBJ2-1; D not resolved. Germline V CDR1 and CDR2: SGHDN, FVKESK. Trimming shortened V by 0 bases and J by 0 bases, and 9 bases separated the two germline ends. The CDR3 is 16 amino acids.

The chain has TRBV27 and TRBJ1-2; no clear D gene. The CDR3 contains 13 residues. Trimming removed 6 bases from V and 0 bases from J, with 8 bases in between. CDR1 and CDR2 from the germline V gene are MNHEY and SMNVEV (reference sequence). CDR3 nucleotide sequence: TGTGCCAGCAGGGCAGTAGCTAACTATGGCTACACCTTC. As protein: CASRAVANYGYTF.

This clonotype was seen a few times. The CDR3 DNA reads as TGCAGTGCGACAGGGGCCACTAACTATGGCTACACCTTC. Translating it yields CSATGATNYGYTF. This chain uses TRBV20-1 with TRBJ1-2; 8 bases align to TRBD1. V lost 6 bases to trimming and J lost 0 bases; unmatched junction nucleotides: 3. This CDR3 has 13 amino acids. The germline V gene encodes CDR1 DFQATT and CDR2 SNEGSKA (reference sequence).

This clonotype was observed a few times. A much larger clone differs from this one at a single base, so this may be a read error. The chain links TRBV12-3 or TRBV12-4 to TRBJ2-6; TRBD1 matches at 7 bases. The CDR3 has 15 amino acids. As DNA, the CDR3 is TGTGCCAGCAGGCCCACAGGGGCTGGGGCCAGCGTCCTGACTTTC. Protein: CASRPTGAGASVLTF.

This clonotype was seen more than once but under ten times. The chain has TRBV7-3 and TRBJ2-2; tentatively, D is TRBD1 (5 bases). Germline lookup yields CDR1 SGHTA and CDR2 FQGTGA. The CDR3 is 16 amino acids. Trimming cost V 4 bases and J 2 bases, with 14 bases left between them. Written as DNA, the CDR3 is TGTGCCAGCAGCTCGAACAGCTGGGGCAACACCGGGGAGCTGTTTTTT. This encodes CASSSNSWGNTGELFF.

This clonotype has a handful of counts. The chain couples TRBV24-1 to TRBJ2-1, with TRBD1 identical over 9 bases. Germline V gives CDR1 KGHDR, CDR2 SFDVKD. The CDR3 loop spans 18 amino acids. Trimming took 8 bases from V and 3 from J; bases not matched to a gene: 16. The CDR3 region is CATTRDRDLYFLYNEQFF. CDR3 nucleotide sequence: TGTGCCACCACTAGGGACAGGGACCTATATTTCCTCTACAATGAGCAGTTCTTC.

There are many counts of this clonotype. The chain uses TRBV24-1 and TRBJ2-7; no definite D call. From germline, CDR1 is KGHDR and CDR2 SFDVKD. Trimming removed 1 base from V and 4 bases from J, with 1 base in between. The CDR3 totals 11 residues. DNA of the CDR3: TGTGCCACCAGTGATTTTTACGAGCAGTACTTC. It encodes CATSDFYEQYF.

Many counts were recorded for this clonotype. This rearrangement joins TRBV7-6 to TRBJ2-6; D gene uncertain. This CDR3 has 15 residues. Germline loops: CDR1 SGHVS, CDR2 FNYEAQ. V was pared by 1 base and J by 7 bases, with 11 bases between. The CDR3, as DNA: TGTGCCAGCAGCTTAGACACCCACCGAGCCAACGTCCTGACTTTC. Translated, it gives CASSLDTHRANVLTF.

In this sample, this clonotype turned up a few times. This chain links TRBV12-5 with TRBJ1-2; possibly TRBD1 for D (6 bases). CDR1 and CDR2 from the germline V gene are LGHNT and FRNRAP. The V end lost 6 bases, the J end lost 6 bases, and 17 bases lay between the germline ends. The CDR3 covers 14 residues. CDR3: CASGGGWVGNGYTF. The CDR3 DNA sequence: TGTGCTAGTGGAGGGGGGTGGGTAGGGAATGGCTACACCTTC.

Only one count was recorded for this clonotype. V gene TRBV5-8 combines with J gene TRBJ1-2, with TRBD1 matching over 8 bases. The V and J ends lost 1 base and 5 bases, in that order; junction bases with no gene match: 13. CDR1 is SGHTS and CDR2 is YDEGEE in the germline V gene. CDR3 length: 17 residues. The DNA of the CDR3 is TGTGCCAGCAGCTTGAATCCGTCAGGGGGCCGGACGTATGGCTACACCTTC. Translated, it gives CASSLNPSGGRTYGYTF.

There are many counts of this clonotype. The chain employs TRBV27 and TRBJ2-3; D perhaps matches TRBD1 (5 bases). Germline V gene data show CDR1 as MNHEY and CDR2 as SMNVEV (reference sequence). The V end lost 9 bases, the J end lost 8 bases, and 12 bases lay between the germline ends. This CDR3 has 11 residues. CDR3 nucleotide sequence: TGTGCCAGTACAGGAAGCGCTACGCAGTATTTT. As protein: CASTGSATQYF.

The rearrangement links TRBV7-2 to TRBJ2-4; TRBD1 aligns across 7 bases. In germline, CDR1 is SGHTA, CDR2 FQGNSA. This CDR3 contains 17 residues. With V trimmed by 5 bases and J by 0 bases, 10 bases remained unmatched. The CDR3 here is CASSLRTGLLAKNIQYF. The DNA for the CDR3 is TGTGCCAGCAGCCTCAGGACAGGACTTCTAGCCAAAAACATTCAGTACTTC.

The sample holds a few counts of this clonotype. The chain uses TRBV13 and TRBJ2-5; 15 bases fit TRBD2. The CDR3 spans 16 residues. Per the germline V gene, CDR1 is PRHDT and CDR2 is FYEKMQ (reference sequence). The V and J ends lost 6 bases and 3 bases, in that order; junction bases with no gene match: 5. The chain's CDR3 is CASRPRTSGGEETQYF. As DNA, the CDR3 is TGTGCCAGCAGGCCTAGGACTAGCGGGGGGGAAGAGACCCAGTACTTC.

This clonotype turned up a few times. The rearrangement joins TRBV6-1 to TRBJ2-3; possibly TRBD2 for D (6 bases). The CDR3 consists of 16 residues. The V end was cut by 5 bases, the J end by 0 bases, with 15 bases between. Germline CDR1 is MNHNS and CDR2 is SASEGT. In DNA, the CDR3 is TGTGCCAGCAGTCACACTAGCAGACCTAGCACAGATACGCAGTATTTT. Its protein product is CASSHTSRPSTDTQYF.

This clonotype was counted many times. V gene TRBV7-9 combines with J gene TRBJ2-1; D is tentatively TRBD1 or TRBD2 (5 bases each). The ends were cut back, 2 bases at V and 9 bases at J, with 14 bases in the middle. The CDR3 has 14 residues. The germline V gene has CDR1 SEHNR and CDR2 FQNEAQ (reference sequence). The CDR3 sequence: CASSLTIGESEQFF. The CDR3 DNA follows: TGTGCCAGCAGCTTAACGATAGGGGAGTCTGAGCAGTTCTTC.